This T cell receptor (beta chain) stems from a study of CD8 T cell repertoires and HIV-1 epitope variants. Overall study context: Separate wells received one of Twenty-five Gag or Nef variant peptides. The baseline condition was 1M T cells left uncultured. Points from the study as a whole: About ten TCR beta clonotypes were antigen-specific, six apparently recognizing autologous or escape variants.

Worth noting for this clone: Its cognate antigen is unknown.

Trimming pared 6 bases from V and 11 bases from J, leaving 19 bases between. CDR3 length: 13 amino acids. The germline CDR1 and CDR2 sequences are MNHNS and SASEGT. Profiling relied on immunoSEQ multiplex PCR, and the TCRdb table lists in-frame clones only, not all of them. The data contain about 5,500 clones, about two thirds of them singletons. This sequence originates from a male donor with HIV. The chain joins TRBV6-1 to TRBJ1-1, with no clear D. The sequenced material came from cultured CD8+ T cells derived from PBMCs. The CDR3 bases are TGTGCCAGCAGCGATAATGACGGAGGGAAGGCTTTCTTT. Translation gives CASSDNDGGKAFF.